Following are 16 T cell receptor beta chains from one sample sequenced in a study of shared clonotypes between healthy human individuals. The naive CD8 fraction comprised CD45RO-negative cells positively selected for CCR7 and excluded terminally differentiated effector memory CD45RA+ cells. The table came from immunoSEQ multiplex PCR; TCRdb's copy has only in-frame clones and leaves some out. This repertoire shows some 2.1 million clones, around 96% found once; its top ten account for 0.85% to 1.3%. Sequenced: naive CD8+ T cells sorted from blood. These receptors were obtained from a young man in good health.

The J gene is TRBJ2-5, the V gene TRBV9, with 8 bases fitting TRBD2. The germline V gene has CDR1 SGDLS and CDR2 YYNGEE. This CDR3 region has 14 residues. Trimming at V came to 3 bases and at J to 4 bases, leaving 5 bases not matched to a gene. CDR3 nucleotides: TGTGCCAGCAGCGCCCGGGGGGGCGCAGAGACCCAGTACTTC. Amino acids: CASSARGGAETQYF.

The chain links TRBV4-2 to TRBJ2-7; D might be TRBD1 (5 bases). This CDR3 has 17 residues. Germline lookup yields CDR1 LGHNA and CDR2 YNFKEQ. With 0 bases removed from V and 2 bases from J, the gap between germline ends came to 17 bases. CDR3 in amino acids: CASSQEGYDSEAYEQYF. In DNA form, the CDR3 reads TGTGCCAGCAGCCAAGAAGGGTATGACAGTGAAGCCTACGAGCAGTACTTC.

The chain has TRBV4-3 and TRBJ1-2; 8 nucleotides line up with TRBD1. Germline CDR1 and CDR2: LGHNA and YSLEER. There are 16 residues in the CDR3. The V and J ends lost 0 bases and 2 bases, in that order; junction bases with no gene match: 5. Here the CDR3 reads CASSQDPGQVNYGYTF. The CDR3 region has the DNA TGCGCCAGCAGCCAAGATCCGGGACAGGTGAACTATGGCTACACCTTC.

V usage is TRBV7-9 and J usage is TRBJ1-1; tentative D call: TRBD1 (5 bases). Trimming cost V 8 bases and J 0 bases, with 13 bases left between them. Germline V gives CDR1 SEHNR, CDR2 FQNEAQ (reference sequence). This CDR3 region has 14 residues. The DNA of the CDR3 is TGTGCCAGCTGGGGCAGTTTCATGAACACTGAAGCTTTCTTT. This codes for CASWGSFMNTEAFF.

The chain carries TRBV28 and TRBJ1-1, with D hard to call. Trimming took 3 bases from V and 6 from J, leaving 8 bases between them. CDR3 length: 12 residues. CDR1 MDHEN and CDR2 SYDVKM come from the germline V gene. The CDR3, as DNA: TGTGCCAGCAGTTTCAACACTCCTGAAGCTTTCTTT. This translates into CASSFNTPEAFF.

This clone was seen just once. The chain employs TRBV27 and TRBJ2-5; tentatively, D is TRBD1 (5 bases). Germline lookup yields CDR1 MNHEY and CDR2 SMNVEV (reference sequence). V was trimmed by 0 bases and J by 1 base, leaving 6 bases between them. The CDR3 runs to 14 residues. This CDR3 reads CASSLSRVQETQYF. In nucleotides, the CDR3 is TGTGCCAGCAGTTTATCCAGGGTCCAAGAGACCCAGTACTTC.

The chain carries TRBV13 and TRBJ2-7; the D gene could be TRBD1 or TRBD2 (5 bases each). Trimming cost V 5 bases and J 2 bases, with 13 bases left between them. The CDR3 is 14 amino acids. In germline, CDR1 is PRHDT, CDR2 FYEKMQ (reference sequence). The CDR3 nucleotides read TGTGCCAGCAGCACCGGGACGGATGCCTACGAGCAGTACTTC. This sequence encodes CASSTGTDAYEQYF.

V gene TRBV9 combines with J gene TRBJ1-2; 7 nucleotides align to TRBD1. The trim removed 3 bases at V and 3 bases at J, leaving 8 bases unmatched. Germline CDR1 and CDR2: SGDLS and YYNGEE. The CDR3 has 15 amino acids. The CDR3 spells CASSGWEGADYGYTF. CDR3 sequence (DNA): TGTGCCAGCAGCGGCTGGGAGGGGGCAGACTATGGCTACACCTTC.

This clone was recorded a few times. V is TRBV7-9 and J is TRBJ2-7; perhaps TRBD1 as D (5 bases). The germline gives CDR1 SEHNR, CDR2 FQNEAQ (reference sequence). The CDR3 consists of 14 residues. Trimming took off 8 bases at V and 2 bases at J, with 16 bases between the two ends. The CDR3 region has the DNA TGTGCCAGCTTAGGTCAAGGGGCACCCTACGAGCAGTACTTC. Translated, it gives CASLGQGAPYEQYF.

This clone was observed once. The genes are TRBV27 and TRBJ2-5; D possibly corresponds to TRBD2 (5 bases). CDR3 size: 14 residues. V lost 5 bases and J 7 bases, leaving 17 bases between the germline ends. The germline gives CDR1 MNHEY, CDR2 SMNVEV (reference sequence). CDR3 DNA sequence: TGTGCCAGCAGTGAATCGGGCCGGGCGGGGACCCAGTACTTC. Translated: CASSESGRAGTQYF.

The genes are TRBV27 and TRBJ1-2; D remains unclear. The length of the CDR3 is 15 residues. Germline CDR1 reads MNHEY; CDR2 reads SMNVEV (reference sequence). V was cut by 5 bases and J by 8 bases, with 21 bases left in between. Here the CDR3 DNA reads TGTGCCAGCAGTCCGCGGTCGGGAGTGTTAAGGGGCTACACCTTC. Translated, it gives CASSPRSGVLRGYTF.

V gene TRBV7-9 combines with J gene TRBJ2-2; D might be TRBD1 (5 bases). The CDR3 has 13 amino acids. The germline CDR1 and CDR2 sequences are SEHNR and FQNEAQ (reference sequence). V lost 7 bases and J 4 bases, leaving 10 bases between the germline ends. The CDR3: CASTLGATGELFF. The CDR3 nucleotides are TGTGCCAGCACGCTTGGGGCCACCGGGGAGCTGTTTTTT.

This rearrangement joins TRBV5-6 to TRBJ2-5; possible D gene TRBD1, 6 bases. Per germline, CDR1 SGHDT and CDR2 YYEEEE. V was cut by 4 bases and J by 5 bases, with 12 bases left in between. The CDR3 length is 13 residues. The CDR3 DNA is TGTGCCAGCAGCGAGGACAGTTGGGAGACCCAGTACTTC. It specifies CASSEDSWETQYF.

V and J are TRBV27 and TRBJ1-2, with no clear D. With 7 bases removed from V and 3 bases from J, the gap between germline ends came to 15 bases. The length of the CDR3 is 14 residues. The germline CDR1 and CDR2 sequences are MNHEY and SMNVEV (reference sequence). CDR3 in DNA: TGTGCCAGCACCTTCACCGGTGGGGACTATGGCTACACCTTC. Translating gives CASTFTGGDYGYTF.

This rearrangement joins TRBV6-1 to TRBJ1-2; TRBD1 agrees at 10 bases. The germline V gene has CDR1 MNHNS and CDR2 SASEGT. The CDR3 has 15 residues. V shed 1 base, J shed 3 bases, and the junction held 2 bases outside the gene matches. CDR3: CASSEGGQGYYGYTF. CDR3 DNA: TGTGCCAGCAGTGAAGGGGGACAGGGGTACTATGGCTACACCTTC.

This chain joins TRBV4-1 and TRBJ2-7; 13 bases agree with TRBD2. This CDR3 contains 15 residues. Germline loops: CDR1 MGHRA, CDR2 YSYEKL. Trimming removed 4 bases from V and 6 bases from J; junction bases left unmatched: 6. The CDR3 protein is CASSPVLAGGREQYF. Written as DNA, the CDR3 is TGCGCCAGCAGCCCGGTACTAGCGGGAGGGCGCGAGCAGTACTTC.